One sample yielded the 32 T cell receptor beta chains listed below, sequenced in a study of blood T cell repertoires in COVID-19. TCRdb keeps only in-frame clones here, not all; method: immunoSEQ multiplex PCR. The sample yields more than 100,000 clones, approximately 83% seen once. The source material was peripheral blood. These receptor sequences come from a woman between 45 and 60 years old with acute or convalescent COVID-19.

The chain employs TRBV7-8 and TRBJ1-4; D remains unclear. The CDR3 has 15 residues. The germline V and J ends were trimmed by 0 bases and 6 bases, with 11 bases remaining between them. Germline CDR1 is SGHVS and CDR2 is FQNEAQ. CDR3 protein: CASSLASQSYEKLFF. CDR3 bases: TGTGCCAGCAGCTTAGCGTCACAGTCTTATGAAAAACTGTTTTTT.

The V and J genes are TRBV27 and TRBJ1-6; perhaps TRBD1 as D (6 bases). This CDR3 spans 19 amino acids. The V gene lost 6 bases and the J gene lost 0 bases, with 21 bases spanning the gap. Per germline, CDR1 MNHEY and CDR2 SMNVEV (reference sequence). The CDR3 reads CASSPRRGGRSSYNSPLHF. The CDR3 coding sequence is TGTGCCAGCAGCCCAAGGCGGGGGGGCAGGAGCTCCTATAATTCACCCCTCCACTTT.

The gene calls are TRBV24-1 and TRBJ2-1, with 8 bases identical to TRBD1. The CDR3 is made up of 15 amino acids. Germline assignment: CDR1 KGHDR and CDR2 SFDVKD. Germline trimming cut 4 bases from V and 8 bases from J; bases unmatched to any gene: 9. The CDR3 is CATSDPGTGADEQFF. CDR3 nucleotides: TGTGCCACCAGTGACCCCGGGACAGGCGCGGATGAGCAGTTCTTC.

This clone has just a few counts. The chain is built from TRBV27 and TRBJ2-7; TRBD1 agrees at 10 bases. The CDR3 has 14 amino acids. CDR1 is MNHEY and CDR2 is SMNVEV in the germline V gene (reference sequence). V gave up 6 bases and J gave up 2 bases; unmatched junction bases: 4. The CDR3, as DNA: TGTGCCAGCAGGAGTGGGACAGGGGCCTACGAGCAGTACTTC. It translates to CASRSGTGAYEQYF.

The CDR3 region has the DNA TGTGCCAGCAGTTACGGGACAGCAAATTCAGATACGCAGTATTTT. Its translation is CASSYGTANSDTQYF. The chain recombines TRBV6-5 with TRBJ2-3, with TRBD1 matching 7 bases. V was pared by 2 bases and J by 4 bases, with 6 bases of the junction left unmatched. The CDR3 covers 15 residues. Per germline, CDR1 MNHEY and CDR2 SVGAGI.

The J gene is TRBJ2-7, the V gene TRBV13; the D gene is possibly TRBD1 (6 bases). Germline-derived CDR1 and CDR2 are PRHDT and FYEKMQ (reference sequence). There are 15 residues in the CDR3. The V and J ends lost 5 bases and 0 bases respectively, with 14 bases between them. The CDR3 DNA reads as TGTGCCAGCAGCGCCAAAGGACAGAGCTCCTACGAGCAGTACTTC. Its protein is CASSAKGQSSYEQYF.

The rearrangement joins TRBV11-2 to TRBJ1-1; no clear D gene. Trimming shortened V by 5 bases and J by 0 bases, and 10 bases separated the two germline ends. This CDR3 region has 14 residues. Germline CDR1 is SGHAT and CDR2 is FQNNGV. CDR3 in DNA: TGTGCCAGCAGCCTTATCGGGATGAACACTGAAGCTTTCTTT. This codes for CASSLIGMNTEAFF. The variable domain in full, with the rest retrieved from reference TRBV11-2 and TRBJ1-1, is EAGVAQSPRYKIIEKRQSVAFWCNPISGHATLYWYQQILGQGPKLLIQFQNNGVVDDSQLPKDRFSAERLKGVDSTLKIQPAKLEDSAVYLCASSLIGMNTEAFFGQGTRLTVV.

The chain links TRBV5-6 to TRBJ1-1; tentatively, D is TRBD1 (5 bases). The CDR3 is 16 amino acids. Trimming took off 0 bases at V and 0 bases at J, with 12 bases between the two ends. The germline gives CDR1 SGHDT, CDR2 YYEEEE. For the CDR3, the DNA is TGTGCCAGCAGCTTGGCGTCAGGGCGGATGAACACTGAAGCTTTCTTT. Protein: CASSLASGRMNTEAFF.

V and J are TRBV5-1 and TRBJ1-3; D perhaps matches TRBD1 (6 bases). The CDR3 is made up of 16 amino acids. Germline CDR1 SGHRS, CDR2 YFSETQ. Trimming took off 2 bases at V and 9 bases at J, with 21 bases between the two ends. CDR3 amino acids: CASSFPADSLPSTIYF. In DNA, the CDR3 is TGCGCCAGCAGCTTCCCAGCGGACAGCCTCCCGTCCACCATATATTTT.

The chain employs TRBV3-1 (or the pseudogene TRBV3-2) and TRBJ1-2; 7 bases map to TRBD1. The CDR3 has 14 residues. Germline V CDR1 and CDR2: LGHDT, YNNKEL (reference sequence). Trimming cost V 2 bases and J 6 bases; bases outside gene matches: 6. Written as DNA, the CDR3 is TGTGCCAGCAGCCAAATCCAACAGGGGCATGGCTACACCTTC. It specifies CASSQIQQGHGYTF.

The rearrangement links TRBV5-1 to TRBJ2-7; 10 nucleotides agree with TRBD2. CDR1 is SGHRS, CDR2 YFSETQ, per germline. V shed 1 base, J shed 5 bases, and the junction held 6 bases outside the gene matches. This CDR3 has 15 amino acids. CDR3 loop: CASSLRAGGPHEQYF. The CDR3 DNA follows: TGCGCCAGCAGCTTGAGAGCGGGGGGGCCCCACGAGCAGTACTTC.

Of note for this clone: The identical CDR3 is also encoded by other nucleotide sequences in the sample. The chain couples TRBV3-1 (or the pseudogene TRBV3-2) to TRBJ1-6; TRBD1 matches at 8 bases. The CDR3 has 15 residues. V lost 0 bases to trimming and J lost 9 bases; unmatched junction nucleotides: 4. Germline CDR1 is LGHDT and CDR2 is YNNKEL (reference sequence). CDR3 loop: CASSQDADRGSPLHF. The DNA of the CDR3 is TGTGCCAGCAGCCAAGACGCCGACAGGGGTTCACCCCTCCACTTT.

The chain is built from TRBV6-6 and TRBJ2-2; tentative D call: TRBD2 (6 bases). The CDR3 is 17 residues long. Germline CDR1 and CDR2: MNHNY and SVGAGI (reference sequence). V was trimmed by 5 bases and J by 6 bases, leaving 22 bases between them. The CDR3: CASSPRPGTGSSGELFF. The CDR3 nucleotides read TGTGCCAGCAGTCCTCGACCCGGGACTGGGTCGTCCGGGGAGCTGTTTTTT.

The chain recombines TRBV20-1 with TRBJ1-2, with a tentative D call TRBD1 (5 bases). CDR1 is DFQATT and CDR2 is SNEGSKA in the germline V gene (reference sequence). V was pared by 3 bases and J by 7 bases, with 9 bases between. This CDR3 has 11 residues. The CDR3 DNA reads TGCAGTGCTAGTCGGGGGACTGGCTACACCTTC. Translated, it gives CSASRGTGYTF.

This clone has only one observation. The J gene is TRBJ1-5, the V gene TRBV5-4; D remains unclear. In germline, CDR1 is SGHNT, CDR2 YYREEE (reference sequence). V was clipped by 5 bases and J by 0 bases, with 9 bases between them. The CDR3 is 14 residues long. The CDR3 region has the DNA TGTGCCAGCAGTATCGGAGGTAGCAATCAGCCCCAGCATTTT. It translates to CASSIGGSNQPQHF.

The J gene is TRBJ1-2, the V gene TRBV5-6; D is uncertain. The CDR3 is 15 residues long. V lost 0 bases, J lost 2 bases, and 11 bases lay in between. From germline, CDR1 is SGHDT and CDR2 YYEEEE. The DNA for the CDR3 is TGTGCCAGCAGCTTGGTCCGGGAGGAGAACTATGGCTACACCTTC. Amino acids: CASSLVREENYGYTF.

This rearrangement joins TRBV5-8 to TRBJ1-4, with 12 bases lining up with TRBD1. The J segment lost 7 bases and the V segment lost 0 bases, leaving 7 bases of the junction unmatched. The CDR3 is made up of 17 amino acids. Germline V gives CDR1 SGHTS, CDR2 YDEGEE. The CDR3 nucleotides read TGTGCCAGCAGCTTGGCCCGCGGGACAGGGGGCAGTGAAAAACTGTTTTTT. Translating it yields CASSLARGTGGSEKLFF.

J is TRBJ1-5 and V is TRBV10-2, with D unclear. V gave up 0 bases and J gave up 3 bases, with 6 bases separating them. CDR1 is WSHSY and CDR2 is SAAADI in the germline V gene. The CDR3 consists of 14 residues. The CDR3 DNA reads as TGCGCCAGCAGTGAGTCGTCTCCCAATCAGCCCCAGCATTTT. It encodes CASSESSPNQPQHF.

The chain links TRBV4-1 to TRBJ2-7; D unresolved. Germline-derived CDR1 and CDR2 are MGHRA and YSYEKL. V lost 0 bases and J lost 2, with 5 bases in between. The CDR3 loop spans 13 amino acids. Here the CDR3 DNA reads TGCGCCAGCAGCCAAGATAGCCCCTACGAGCAGTACTTC. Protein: CASSQDSPYEQYF.

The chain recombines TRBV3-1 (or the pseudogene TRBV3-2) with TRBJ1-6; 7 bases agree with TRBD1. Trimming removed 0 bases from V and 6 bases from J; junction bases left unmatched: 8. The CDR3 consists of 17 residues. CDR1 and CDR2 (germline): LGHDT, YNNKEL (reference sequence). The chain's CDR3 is CASSQDLRGPGNSPLHF. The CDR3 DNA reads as TGTGCCAGCAGCCAAGATCTGAGGGGGCCGGGTAATTCACCCCTCCACTTT.

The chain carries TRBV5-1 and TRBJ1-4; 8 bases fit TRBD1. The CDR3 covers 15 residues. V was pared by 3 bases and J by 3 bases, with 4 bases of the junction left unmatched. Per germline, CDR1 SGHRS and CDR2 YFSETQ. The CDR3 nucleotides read TGCGCCAGCAGCTCAACACAGGGGGCTAATGAAAAACTGTTTTTT. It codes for CASSSTQGANEKLFF. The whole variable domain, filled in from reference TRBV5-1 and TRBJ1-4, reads KAGVTQTPRYLIKTRGQQVTLSCSPISGHRSVSWYQQTPGQGLQFLFEYFSETQRNKGNFPGRFSGRQFSNSRSEMNVSTLELGDSALYLCASSSTQGANEKLFFGSGTQLSVL.

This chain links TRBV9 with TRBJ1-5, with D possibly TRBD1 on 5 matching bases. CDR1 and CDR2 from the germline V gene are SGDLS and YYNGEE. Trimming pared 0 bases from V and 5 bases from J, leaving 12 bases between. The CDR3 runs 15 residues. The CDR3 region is CASSVAAGIDQPQHF. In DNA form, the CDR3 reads TGTGCCAGCAGCGTAGCGGCAGGGATCGATCAGCCCCAGCATTTT.

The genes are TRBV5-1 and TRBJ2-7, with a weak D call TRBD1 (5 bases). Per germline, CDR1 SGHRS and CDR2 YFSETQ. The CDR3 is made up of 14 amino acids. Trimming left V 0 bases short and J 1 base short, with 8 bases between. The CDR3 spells CASSLGQSSYEQYF. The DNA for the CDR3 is TGCGCCAGCAGCTTGGGACAGTCATCCTACGAGCAGTACTTC.

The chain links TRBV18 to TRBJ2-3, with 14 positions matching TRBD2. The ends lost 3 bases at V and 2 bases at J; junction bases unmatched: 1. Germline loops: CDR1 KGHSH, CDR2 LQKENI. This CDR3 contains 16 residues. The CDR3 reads CASSPGLAGVTDTQYF. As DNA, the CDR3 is TGTGCCAGCTCACCGGGACTAGCGGGGGTCACAGATACGCAGTATTTT.

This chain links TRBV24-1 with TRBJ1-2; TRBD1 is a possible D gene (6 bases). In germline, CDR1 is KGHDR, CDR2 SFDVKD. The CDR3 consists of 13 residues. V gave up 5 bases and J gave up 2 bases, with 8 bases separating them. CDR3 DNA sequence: TGTGCCACCAGTGCTGGACAGAACTATGGCTACACCTTC. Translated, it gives CATSAGQNYGYTF.

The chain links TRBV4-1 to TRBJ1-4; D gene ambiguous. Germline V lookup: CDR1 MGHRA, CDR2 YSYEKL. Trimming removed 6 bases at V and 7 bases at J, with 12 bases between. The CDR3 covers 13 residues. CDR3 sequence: CASSLMRGEKLFF. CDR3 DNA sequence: TGCGCCAGCAGTTTAATGCGGGGTGAAAAACTGTTTTTT.

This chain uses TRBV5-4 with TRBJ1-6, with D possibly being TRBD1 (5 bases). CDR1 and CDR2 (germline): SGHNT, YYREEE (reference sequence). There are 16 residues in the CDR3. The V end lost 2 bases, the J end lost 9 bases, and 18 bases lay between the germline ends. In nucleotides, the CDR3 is TGTGCCAGCAGCTTAGGGTATTGGGGTCAGGGTTCACCCCTCCACTTT. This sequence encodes CASSLGYWGQGSPLHF.

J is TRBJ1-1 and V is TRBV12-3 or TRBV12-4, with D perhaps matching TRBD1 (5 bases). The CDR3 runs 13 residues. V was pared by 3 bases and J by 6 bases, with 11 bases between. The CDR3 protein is CASSFSGWSEAFF. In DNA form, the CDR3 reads TGTGCCAGCAGTTTTTCAGGGTGGTCTGAAGCTTTCTTT.

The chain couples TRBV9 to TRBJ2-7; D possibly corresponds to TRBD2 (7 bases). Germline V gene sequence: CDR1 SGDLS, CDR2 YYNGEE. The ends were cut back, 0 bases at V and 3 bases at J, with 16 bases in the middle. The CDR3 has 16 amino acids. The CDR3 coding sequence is TGTGCCAGCAGCGTAGAGGGGGGCGGGGGACACTACGAGCAGTACTTC. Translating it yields CASSVEGGGGHYEQYF.

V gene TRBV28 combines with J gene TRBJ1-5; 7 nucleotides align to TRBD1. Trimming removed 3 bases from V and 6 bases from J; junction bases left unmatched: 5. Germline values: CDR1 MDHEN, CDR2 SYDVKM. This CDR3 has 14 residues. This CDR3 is CASSLVGGRQPQHF. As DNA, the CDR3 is TGTGCCAGCAGTTTGGTAGGGGGCCGTCAGCCCCAGCATTTT.

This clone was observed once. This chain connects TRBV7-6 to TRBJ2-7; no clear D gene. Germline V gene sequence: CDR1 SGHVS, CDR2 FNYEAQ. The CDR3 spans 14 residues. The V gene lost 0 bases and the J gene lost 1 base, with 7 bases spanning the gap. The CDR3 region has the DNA TGTGCCAGCAGCTTAGCAGTCCAGTCCTACGAGCAGTACTTC. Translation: CASSLAVQSYEQYF. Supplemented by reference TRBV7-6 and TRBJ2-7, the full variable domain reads GAGVSQSPRYKVTKRGQDVALRCDPISGHVSLYWYRQALGQGPEFLTYFNYEAQQDKSGLPNDRFSAERPEGSISTLTIQRTEQRDSAMYRCASSLAVQSYEQYFGPGTRLTVT.

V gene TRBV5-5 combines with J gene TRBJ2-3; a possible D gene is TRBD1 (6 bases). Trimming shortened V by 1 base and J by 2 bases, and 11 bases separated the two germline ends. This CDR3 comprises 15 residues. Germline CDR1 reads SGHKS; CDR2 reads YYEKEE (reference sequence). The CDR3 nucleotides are TGTGCCAGCAGCTTGAGGGGGAGTAACACAGATACGCAGTATTTT. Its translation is CASSLRGSNTDTQYF.